This T cell receptor beta chain derives from a study of T-cell memory formation after mild COVID-19. Findings and caveats of the study: There were some responding clones in pre-infection memory, which suggested that cross-reactive memory had joined. Contracting CD4+ clones lay largely in CM and EM, with CD8+ ones residing in EMRA.

MiXCR was run by TCRdb on the 5' RACE reads, yielding one entry per CDR3 protein. The sample holds roughly 160,000 distinct CDR3 sequences; roughly 12% are singletons and the top ten take more than 3.5%. Germline assignment: CDR1 SGDLS and CDR2 YYNGEE. The CDR3 covers 13 residues. V dropped 0 bases and J dropped 2 bases, with 4 bases sitting between them. As regards this clonotype: Its antigen remains unidentified.

The receptor's source is a man aged 18-30 years who had mild COVID-19 (a few samples of this study predate the infection). Cell type and time point are not known. V usage is TRBV9 and J usage is TRBJ2-3; D uncertain. Specimen: PBMCs or a T cell subset sorted from them (not recorded which). Here the CDR3 DNA reads TGTGCCAGCAGCGTAGAACACACAGATACGCAGTATTTT. Translation: CASSVEHTDTQYF.